This TCR beta chain was observed in a study of T cell responses to AZD1222 COVID-19 vaccine. Sequencing was performed with immunoSEQ multiplex PCR; in TCRdb, only in-frame clones are kept and a portion is missing. The table has fewer than 150,000 clones, approximately 92% seen once. Germline CDR1 reads MNHEY; CDR2 reads SMNVEV (reference sequence). The CDR3 consists of 16 residues. With 3 bases removed from V and 3 bases from J, the gap between germline ends came to 17 bases. The sequence was obtained from an adult who received the AZD1222 COVID-19 vaccine. The material was peripheral blood, obtained 28 days after the second AZD1222 dose. The V and J genes are TRBV27 and TRBJ1-1; tentative D call: TRBD1 (6 bases). The CDR3 coding sequence is TGTGCCAGCAGTTTTTTAGCGGGGGCGCGGGACACTGAAGCTTTCTTT. Protein: CASSFLAGARDTEAFF.